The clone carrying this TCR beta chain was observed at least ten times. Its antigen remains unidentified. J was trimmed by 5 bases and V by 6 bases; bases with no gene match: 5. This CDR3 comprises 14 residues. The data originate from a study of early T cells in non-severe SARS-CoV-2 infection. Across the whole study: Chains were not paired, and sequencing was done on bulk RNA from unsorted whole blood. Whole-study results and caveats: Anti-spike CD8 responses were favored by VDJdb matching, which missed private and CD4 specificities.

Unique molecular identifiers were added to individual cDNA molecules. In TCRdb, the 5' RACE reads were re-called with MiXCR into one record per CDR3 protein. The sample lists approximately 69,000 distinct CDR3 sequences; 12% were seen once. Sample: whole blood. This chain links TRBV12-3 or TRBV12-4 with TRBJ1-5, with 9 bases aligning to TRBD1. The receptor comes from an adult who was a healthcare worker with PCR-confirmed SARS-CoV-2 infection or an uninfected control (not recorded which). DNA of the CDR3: TGTGCCAGCAGGACCGGACAGGGGCATCAGCCCCAGCATTTT. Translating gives CASRTGQGHQPQHF.